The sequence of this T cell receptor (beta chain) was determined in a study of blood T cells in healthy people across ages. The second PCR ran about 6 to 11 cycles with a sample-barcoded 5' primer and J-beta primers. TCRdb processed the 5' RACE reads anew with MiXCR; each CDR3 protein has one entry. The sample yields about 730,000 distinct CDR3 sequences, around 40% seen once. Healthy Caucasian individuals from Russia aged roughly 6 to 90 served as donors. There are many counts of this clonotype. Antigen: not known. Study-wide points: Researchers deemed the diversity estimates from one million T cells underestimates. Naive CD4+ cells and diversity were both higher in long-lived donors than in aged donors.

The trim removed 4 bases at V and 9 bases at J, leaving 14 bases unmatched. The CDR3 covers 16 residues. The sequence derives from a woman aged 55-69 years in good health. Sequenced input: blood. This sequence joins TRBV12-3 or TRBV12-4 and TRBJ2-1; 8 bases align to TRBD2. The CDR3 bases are TGTGCCAGCAGTTGGAGGGTAGCGGGGAGCGTGGGTGAGCAGTTCTTC. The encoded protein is CASSWRVAGSVGEQFF.